Given below is one T cell receptor beta chain in context. Clones were read by immunoSEQ multiplex PCR, and TCRdb kept only the in-frame ones, dropping some. This table has some 220,000 clones, about 86% appearing once. This sample was taken from a study of blood T cell repertoires in COVID-19. The CDR3 is 14 amino acids. The germline gives CDR1 MNHEY, CDR2 SVGAGI. The V and J ends lost 8 bases and 1 base respectively, with 13 bases between them. This sequence was found in a woman aged 60-75 years with acute or convalescent COVID-19. The specimen was peripheral blood. The chain is built from TRBV6-5 and TRBJ2-3; D perhaps matches TRBD2 (6 bases). CDR3 in amino acids: CASRLEGRTDTQYF. CDR3 DNA sequence: TGTGCCAGCCGACTAGAGGGGCGCACAGATACGCAGTATTTT.